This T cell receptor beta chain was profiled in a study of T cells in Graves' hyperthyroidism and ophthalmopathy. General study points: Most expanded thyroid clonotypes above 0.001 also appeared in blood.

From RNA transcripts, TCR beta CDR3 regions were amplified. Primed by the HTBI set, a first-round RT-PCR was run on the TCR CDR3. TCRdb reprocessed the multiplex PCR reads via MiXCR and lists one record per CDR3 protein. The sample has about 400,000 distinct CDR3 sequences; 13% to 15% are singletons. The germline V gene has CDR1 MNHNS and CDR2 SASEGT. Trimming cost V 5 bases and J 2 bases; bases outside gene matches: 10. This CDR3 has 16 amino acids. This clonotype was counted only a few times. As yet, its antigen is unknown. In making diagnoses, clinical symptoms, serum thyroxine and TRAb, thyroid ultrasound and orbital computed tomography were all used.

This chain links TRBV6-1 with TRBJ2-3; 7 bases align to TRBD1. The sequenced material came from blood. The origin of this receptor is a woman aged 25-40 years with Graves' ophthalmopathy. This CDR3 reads CASSFPGQHYTDTQYF. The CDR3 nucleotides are TGTGCCAGCAGTTTCCCGGGACAGCATTACACAGATACGCAGTATTTT.